Listed below are T cell receptor beta chains from one sample, sequenced in a study of early T cells in non-severe SARS-CoV-2 infection. Each CDR3 protein is one row after TCRdb ran MiXCR on the 5' RACE reads. The sample lists 45,000 to 70,000 distinct CDR3 sequences; about 7.7% were seen once. This specimen consisted of whole blood, obtained at baseline. Source of these receptors: an adult who was a healthcare worker with PCR-confirmed SARS-CoV-2 infection or an uninfected control (not recorded which). Each CDR3 is given with its conserved first and last residue. The D gene is left open where the match is weak. The listing skips clone size in some rows; elsewhere it reads once, few, many or a size class.

TRBV5-4	TRBJ1-4	many	NA	CASGRVVTNEKLFF	TGTGCCAGCGGGAGAGTGGTGACTAATGAAAAACTGTTTTTT
TRBV12-3/TRBV12-4	TRBJ2-1	many	NA	CASSLRPGGYEQFF	TGTGCCAGCAGTTTAAGGCCCGGAGGCTATGAGCAGTTCTTC
TRBV7-9	TRBJ1-4	NA	NA	CASSSNSRGATNEKLFF	TGTGCCAGCAGCTCCAATTCCCGTGGAGCAACTAATGAAAAACTGTTTTTT
TRBV10-3	TRBJ2-2	NA	TRBD1	CAISVRTGPNTGELFF	TGTGCCATCAGTGTGAGGACAGGTCCGAACACCGGGGAGCTGTTTTTT
TRBV7-9	TRBJ2-1	many	TRBD1	CASTLIDRGDEQFF	TGTGCCAGCACCCTCATCGACAGGGGGGATGAGCAGTTCTTC
TRBV28	TRBJ2-7	many	TRBD1	CASSLSRDRGYYEQYF	TGTGCCAGCAGTTTATCCCGGGACAGGGGTTACTACGAGCAGTACTTC
TRBV6-5	TRBJ1-1	few	NA	CASSSRIEAFF	TGTGCCAGCAGTTCTCGGATCGAGGCTTTCTTT
TRBV6-5	TRBJ1-3	few	NA	CASSPQRSGNTIYF	TGTGCCAGCAGTCCCCAAAGGTCTGGAAACACCATATATTTT
TRBV7-2	TRBJ1-5	once	TRBD1	CASSLVGGPPQHF	TGTGCCAGCAGCTTAGTAGGGGGCCCGCCCCAGCATTTT
TRBV4-2	TRBJ2-3	many	NA	CASNNGRGEYLDTQYF	TGTGCCAGCAACAATGGGCGTGGGGAGTACCTAGATACGCAGTATTTT
TRBV10-3	TRBJ2-1	NA	TRBD2	CASRVSGSSYNEQFF	TGTGCCTCCCGTGTTAGCGGGAGTTCCTACAATGAGCAGTTCTTC
TRBV28	TRBJ2-7	few	TRBD2	CASSSGTSGPSYEQYF	TGTGCCAGCAGTTCCGGGACTAGCGGGCCCTCCTACGAGCAGTACTTC
TRBV9	TRBJ2-7	NA	NA	CASSSRGGLSEQYF	TGTGCCAGCAGCTCCCGTGGCGGATTGAGCGAGCAGTACTTC
TRBV6-6	TRBJ2-7	few	NA	CASSYHGGGEQYF	TGTGCCAGCAGTTACCACGGAGGTGGCGAGCAGTACTTC
TRBV30	TRBJ1-4	NA	NA	CAWSPGNEKLFF	TGTGCCTGGAGTCCCGGGAATGAAAAACTGTTTTTT
TRBV29-1	TRBJ2-1	few	TRBD2	CSGTVGLAGAYEQFF	TGCAGCGGTACCGTGGGACTAGCGGGAGCGTATGAGCAGTTCTTC
TRBV7-9	TRBJ2-3	many	TRBD2	CASSLVREDGTDTQYF	TGTGCCAGCAGCTTAGTACGGGAGGACGGCACAGATACGCAGTATTTT
TRBV20-1	TRBJ2-7	few	NA	CSARDVSGAYEQYF	TGCAGTGCTAGAGATGTTTCGGGGGCCTACGAGCAGTACTTC
TRBV28	TRBJ2-1	many	NA	CASSLILGSYNEQFF	TGTGCCAGCAGTTTAATTCTGGGGTCCTACAATGAGCAGTTCTTC
TRBV7-2	TRBJ2-7	many	TRBD1	CASSPGQGVSYEQYF	TGTGCCAGCAGCCCGGGACAGGGAGTCTCCTACGAGCAGTACTTC
TRBV6-2/TRBV6-3	TRBJ1-1	many	NA	CASKGQPNTEAFF	TGTGCCAGCAAAGGACAACCGAACACTGAAGCTTTCTTT
TRBV20-1	TRBJ2-1	NA	NA	CSASYRARSYNEQFF	TGCAGTGCCAGCTACAGGGCGCGCTCCTACAATGAGCAGTTCTTC
TRBV4-2	TRBJ2-1	many	TRBD2	CASSQVASGGYNEQFF	TGTGCCAGCAGCCAAGTGGCTAGCGGGGGCTACAATGAGCAGTTCTTC
TRBV13	TRBJ2-2	few	TRBD1	CASGQANTGELFF	TGTGCCAGCGGACAGGCGAACACCGGGGAGCTGTTTTTT
TRBV5-1	TRBJ2-7	few	TRBD2	CASSLEASGGAEQYF	TGCGCCAGCAGCTTGGAGGCCTCGGGAGGGGCCGAGCAGTACTTC
TRBV5-6	TRBJ1-2	many	NA	CASSSLPGGYTF	TGTGCCAGCAGCTCACTGCCCGGTGGCTACACCTTC
TRBV28	TRBJ2-7	NA	NA	CASSSPYEQYF	TGTGCCAGCAGTTCTCCCTACGAGCAGTACTTC
TRBV3-1	TRBJ2-1	few	TRBD2	CASSQGLAGVSEQFF	TGTGCCAGCAGCCAAGGACTAGCGGGAGTTAGTGAGCAGTTCTTC
TRBV2	TRBJ2-5	once	TRBD2	CASSGLAGRQTQYF	TGTGCCAGCAGCGGACTAGCGGGCCGACAGACCCAGTACTTC
TRBV29-1	TRBJ2-4	many	NA	CSASGTSTNIQYF	TGCAGCGCCTCCGGGACAAGCACAAACATTCAGTACTTC
TRBV7-3	TRBJ2-1	many	TRBD2	CASSLKGFGAGGNNEQFF	TGTGCCAGCAGCTTAAAGGGCTTCGGAGCGGGAGGGAACAATGAGCAGTTCTTC
TRBV12-3/TRBV12-4	TRBJ1-6	few	NA	CASREKTVNNSPLHF	TGTGCCAGCAGGGAAAAGACAGTGAATAATTCACCCCTCCACTTT
TRBV18	TRBJ1-1	many	NA	CASSPGQPRGTEAFF	TGTGCCAGCTCACCCGGGCAACCTAGAGGCACTGAAGCTTTCTTT
TRBV7-6	TRBJ2-1	NA	NA	CASSPLAASSYNEQFF	TGTGCCAGCAGCCCCCTTGCGGCTAGCTCCTACAATGAGCAGTTCTTC
TRBV4-1	TRBJ2-1	few	NA	CASSAHVMSFYNEQFF	TGCGCCAGCAGCGCCCACGTCATGTCTTTCTACAATGAGCAGTTCTTC
TRBV20-1	TRBJ2-3	NA	TRBD2	CSALRLAGLTDTQYF	TGCAGTGCTCTTAGACTAGCGGGACTCACAGATACGCAGTATTTT
TRBV19	TRBJ2-7	NA	TRBD2	CANSIGSGAYEQYF	TGTGCCAATAGCATCGGTAGCGGGGCTTACGAGCAGTACTTC
TRBV18	TRBJ2-3	NA	TRBD2	CASSSNSGSGTDTQYF	TGTGCCAGCTCATCTAACAGCGGGAGCGGCACAGATACGCAGTATTTT
TRBV25-1	TRBJ2-7	few	TRBD1	CASLRTGKPYEQYF	TGTGCCAGCTTGAGGACAGGGAAACCCTACGAGCAGTACTTC
TRBV24-1	TRBJ2-3	many	NA	CATSDPWSTDTQYF	TGTGCCACCAGTGATCCTTGGAGCACAGATACGCAGTATTTT
TRBV5-1	TRBJ1-4	NA	NA	CASRLTTTNEKLFF	TGCGCCAGCAGATTGACCACAACTAATGAAAAACTGTTTTTT
TRBV2	TRBJ2-5	few	NA	CASSALGSPQETQYF	TGTGCCAGCAGTGCCTTGGGCTCACCACAAGAGACCCAGTACTTC